Each of the 27 T cell receptor beta chains below was sequenced from the same sample in a study of T cell responses to AZD1222 COVID-19 vaccine. Generated by immunoSEQ multiplex PCR, the TCRdb table keeps only in-frame clones and is missing some. The table lists 120,000 to 150,000 clones, more than 70% of them singletons. The sample consisted of peripheral blood, taken on day 0 of MenACWY control vaccination. The receptors here all came from an adult in good health.

V gene TRBV3-1 (or the pseudogene TRBV3-2) combines with J gene TRBJ2-1; possibly TRBD1 or TRBD2 for D (5 bases each). This CDR3 region has 15 residues. V was clipped by 1 base and J by 6 bases, with 13 bases between them. CDR1 LGHDT and CDR2 YNNKEL come from the germline V gene (reference sequence). The CDR3 sequence is CASSQVIRDGNEQFF. The CDR3 nucleotides are TGTGCCAGCAGCCAAGTGATTCGGGACGGCAATGAGCAGTTCTTC.

This clone was counted once. This chain joins TRBV24-1 and TRBJ1-5; D remains unclear. CDR3 size: 14 residues. Germline CDR1 and CDR2: KGHDR and SFDVKD. The V end was cut by 5 bases, the J end by 0 bases, with 7 bases between. The chain's CDR3 is CATSADYSNQPQHF. CDR3 coding DNA: TGTGCCACCAGTGCGGATTATAGCAATCAGCCCCAGCATTTT.

The rearrangement uses TRBV2 and TRBJ2-5, with D possibly being TRBD1 (5 bases). Deletions cut 5 bases from V and 5 bases from J, with 9 bases between. Germline CDR1 is SNHLY and CDR2 is FYNNEI. CDR3 length: 12 amino acids. The CDR3 nucleotides read TGTGCCAGCAGTTCAGGGCGGGAGACCCAGTACTTC. Translating it yields CASSSGRETQYF.

The J gene is TRBJ1-1, the V gene TRBV24-1; a possible D gene is TRBD1 (6 bases). This CDR3 has 13 residues. CDR1 and CDR2 from the germline V gene are KGHDR and SFDVKD. V was trimmed by 5 bases and J by 12 bases, leaving 18 bases between them. This CDR3 reads CATSGGEGGRTFF. The CDR3 DNA follows: TGTGCCACCAGTGGAGGGGAGGGGGGACGGACTTTCTTT.

The chain links TRBV11-2 to TRBJ2-5; 10 bases are a match to TRBD2. The CDR3 consists of 15 residues. J was trimmed by 6 bases and V by 1 base; bases with no gene match: 5. Germline CDR1 and CDR2: SGHAT and FQNNGV. The chain's CDR3 is CASSLGLAGDQTQYF. In DNA, the CDR3 is TGTGCCAGCAGCTTAGGTCTAGCGGGAGACCAGACCCAGTACTTC.

A word on this clone: This same CDR3 is encoded by further DNA sequences in the sample. The genes are TRBV7-9 and TRBJ1-2; 9 bases map to TRBD1. CDR3 length: 15 residues. Germline V gives CDR1 SEHNR, CDR2 FQNEAQ (reference sequence). J lost 0 bases, V lost 3 bases, and 2 bases had no gene match. CDR3 in DNA: TGTGCCAGCAGCTTGGGACAGGGTACTAACTATGGCTACACCTTC. This codes for CASSLGQGTNYGYTF.

The genes are TRBV27 and TRBJ2-7, with D perhaps matching TRBD1 or TRBD2 (5 bases each). This CDR3 comprises 15 residues. V lost 5 bases and J lost 7, with 21 bases in between. Germline V gives CDR1 MNHEY, CDR2 SMNVEV (reference sequence). In DNA form, the CDR3 reads TGTGCCAGCAGTACGCAGAGGCCAGGCTGGGGGGAGCAGTACTTC. This translates into CASSTQRPGWGEQYF.

This chain uses TRBV2 with TRBJ1-1; D may be TRBD1 (6 bases). This CDR3 has 13 residues. The germline V gene has CDR1 SNHLY and CDR2 FYNNEI. V was trimmed by 7 bases and J by 1 base, leaving 10 bases between them. CDR3 sequence: CASNRDRNTEAFF. The CDR3, as DNA: TGTGCCAGCAACAGGGACCGGAACACTGAAGCTTTCTTT.

The chain links TRBV2 to TRBJ1-2; 9 bases agree with TRBD1. This CDR3 has 14 residues. Unmatched junction bases numbered 5, after V lost 4 bases and J lost 5 bases. The germline CDR1 and CDR2 sequences are SNHLY and FYNNEI. The DNA for the CDR3 is TGTGCCAGCAGTGGACAGGGGGTTGAGTATGGCTACACCTTC. Protein product: CASSGQGVEYGYTF.

This chain links TRBV7-3 with TRBJ2-1; 7 positions match TRBD2. V shed 5 bases, J shed 10 bases, and the junction held 11 bases outside the gene matches. The CDR3 is 14 residues long. The V gene's germline CDR1 is SGHTA and CDR2 FQGTGA. For the CDR3, the DNA is TGTGCCAGCAGCGGGTACGCGGGAGTCGGGGAGCAGTTCTTC. The encoded protein is CASSGYAGVGEQFF.

This chain uses TRBV7-2 with TRBJ2-3; 15 nucleotides match TRBD2. In germline, CDR1 is SGHTA, CDR2 FQGNSA. The J segment lost 4 bases and the V segment lost 5 bases, leaving 4 bases of the junction unmatched. The CDR3 covers 16 residues. CDR3 residues: CASSPGLAGGADTQYF. The CDR3, as DNA: TGTGCCAGCAGCCCCGGACTAGCGGGGGGGGCAGATACGCAGTATTTT.

This sequence joins TRBV12-3 or TRBV12-4 and TRBJ1-1; D unclear. V shed 6 bases and J shed 0 bases, with 8 bases lying between them. The CDR3 is 13 residues long. The CDR3 bases are TGTGCCAGCAGCTTTACTTTGAACACTGAAGCTTTCTTT. As protein: CASSFTLNTEAFF.

This chain uses TRBV5-6 with TRBJ1-4; 9 bases are shared with TRBD1. Germline CDR1 is SGHDT and CDR2 is YYEEEE. CDR3 length: 13 residues. Germline trimming cut 2 bases from V and 15 bases from J; bases unmatched to any gene: 8. The CDR3, as DNA: TGTGCCAGCAGCTTACAGGGGGCCCGGGAAGTGTTTTTT. This gives the protein CASSLQGAREVFF.

The chain links TRBV19 to TRBJ2-7; 9 bases map to TRBD1. V trimming: 4 bases; J trimming: 0 bases; junction bases outside the gene matches: 10. The V gene's germline CDR1 is LNHDA and CDR2 SQIVND (reference sequence). The CDR3 contains 17 residues. In DNA form, the CDR3 reads TGTGCCAGTAGTAGTCCGGGACAGGGATCGGGCTCCTACGAGCAGTACTTC. This codes for CASSSPGQGSGSYEQYF.

The genes are TRBV19 and TRBJ2-1, with 9 bases identical to TRBD1. V lost 5 bases, J lost 8 bases, and 10 bases stayed unmatched. The germline V gene has CDR1 LNHDA and CDR2 SQIVND (reference sequence). The CDR3 covers 15 residues. The CDR3: CASSVTGTGQHEQFF. For the CDR3, the DNA is TGTGCCAGTAGTGTTACCGGGACAGGGCAGCATGAGCAGTTCTTC.

V usage is TRBV6-2 or TRBV6-3 and J usage is TRBJ2-1, with 11 bases lining up with TRBD2. The trim removed 5 bases at V and 9 bases at J, leaving 9 bases unmatched. Germline assignment: CDR1 MNHEY and CDR2 SVGEGT. The CDR3 spans 15 residues. The DNA for the CDR3 is TGTGCCAGCAGTAGCATGCTAGCGGGAGGCGGTGAGCAGTTCTTC. Its translation is CASSSMLAGGGEQFF.

The chain recombines TRBV9 with TRBJ2-5; D call uncertain. CDR1 and CDR2 (germline): SGDLS, YYNGEE. With 1 base removed from V and 10 bases from J, the gap between germline ends came to 20 bases. This CDR3 is 15 amino acids long. CDR3 DNA sequence: TGTGCCAGCAGCGTAACGACCGCCGGAAATTTGGGCCAGTACTTC. It translates to CASSVTTAGNLGQYF.

V usage is TRBV3-1 (or the pseudogene TRBV3-2) and J usage is TRBJ2-4; weak D call: TRBD1 (6 bases). Trimming left V 6 bases short and J 15 bases short, with 21 bases between. The V gene's germline CDR1 is LGHDT and CDR2 YNNKEL (reference sequence). This CDR3 has 13 amino acids. The CDR3 bases are TGTGCCAGCAGTGAGGGCATGACAGGATCCAGGTACTTC. Amino acids: CASSEGMTGSRYF.

This clone was detected once. CDR3 nucleotide sequence: TGTGCTAGTGGTACAGGGGCCACTGAAGCTTTCTTT. Residues: CASGTGATEAFF. The J gene is TRBJ1-1, the V gene TRBV12-5, with 7 bases matching TRBD1. This CDR3 is 12 amino acids long. V was pared by 5 bases and J by 4 bases, with 1 base of the junction left unmatched. Germline-derived CDR1 and CDR2 are LGHNT and FRNRAP.

J is TRBJ1-3 and V is TRBV11-3; unclear D gene. CDR3 length: 17 amino acids. V lost 1 base, J lost 0 bases, and 13 bases lay in between. Germline CDR1 and CDR2: SGHNT and YENEEA. The CDR3 DNA reads as TGTGCCAGCAGCTTAGGGGCAGCTTCTTTCTCTGGAAACACCATATATTTT. Encoded protein: CASSLGAASFSGNTIYF.

The chain couples TRBV6-5 to TRBJ1-3; TRBD1 is a possible D gene (5 bases). Germline CDR1 reads MNHEY; CDR2 reads SVGAGI. Trimming took 4 bases from V and 1 from J, leaving 5 bases between them. CDR3 length equals 13 residues. Here the CDR3 DNA reads TGTGCCAGCAGTTGGGGGTCTGGAAACACCATATATTTT. It yields the protein CASSWGSGNTIYF.

The chain is built from TRBV19 and TRBJ2-7; 9 nucleotides match TRBD1. Germline CDR1 and CDR2: LNHDA and SQIVND (reference sequence). The CDR3 length is 15 residues. J was trimmed by 5 bases and V by 5 bases; bases with no gene match: 10. Written as DNA, the CDR3 is TGTGCCAGTAGTCACGACAGGGGGATAGAGGACGAGCAGTACTTC. This gives the protein CASSHDRGIEDEQYF.

The chain is built from TRBV29-1 and TRBJ1-2; unclear D gene. V lost 4 bases and J lost 4, with 19 bases in between. The CDR3 consists of 15 residues. Germline V gene sequence: CDR1 SQVTM, CDR2 ANQGSEA. DNA for the CDR3: TGCAGCGTTGGAGGGCCTTCGACCCCCCCCTATGGCTACACCTTC. Translation: CSVGGPSTPPYGYTF.

The gene calls are TRBV19 and TRBJ2-3, with a possible D match to TRBD1 (5 bases). The V end was cut by 1 base, the J end by 2 bases, with 10 bases between. Germline V lookup: CDR1 LNHDA, CDR2 SQIVND (reference sequence). The CDR3 spans 15 residues. The CDR3 loop is CASSIGYRTTDTQYF. As DNA, the CDR3 is TGTGCCAGTAGTATAGGTTACAGGACCACAGATACGCAGTATTTT.

This chain links TRBV19 with TRBJ1-2; no reliable D call. The CDR3 totals 14 residues. With 7 bases removed from V and 0 bases from J, the gap between germline ends came to 12 bases. Germline CDR1 reads LNHDA; CDR2 reads SQIVND (reference sequence). CDR3 nucleotides: TGTGCCAGTACCCAATGGGGAGCTAACTATGGCTACACCTTC. Its translation is CASTQWGANYGYTF.

The chain joins TRBV7-9 to TRBJ1-1; possibly TRBD1 for D (6 bases). The V end lost 4 bases, the J end lost 4 bases, and 16 bases lay between the germline ends. CDR3 length: 15 amino acids. In germline, CDR1 is SEHNR, CDR2 FQNEAQ (reference sequence). The CDR3 is CASSSRTERSTEAFF. Written as DNA, the CDR3 is TGTGCCAGCAGCTCTCGGACAGAGCGAAGCACTGAAGCTTTCTTT.

This clone was counted between two and nine times. V and J are TRBV2 and TRBJ1-5; possible D gene TRBD1, 6 bases. This CDR3 spans 14 amino acids. The V end lost 6 bases, the J end lost 3 bases, and 12 bases lay between the germline ends. The germline V gene has CDR1 SNHLY and CDR2 FYNNEI. The DNA for the CDR3 is TGTGCCAGCAGCCTCCAGGGGCCCAATCAGCCCCAGCATTTT. Protein sequence: CASSLQGPNQPQHF.